The present T cell receptor beta chain was sequenced within a study of cytomegalovirus exposure and HLA in healthy donors. The J segment lost 2 bases and the V segment lost 0 bases, leaving 5 bases of the junction unmatched. Germline V lookup: CDR1 SGHTA, CDR2 FQGTGA. This CDR3 has 16 amino acids. Participants comprised healthy donors of bone marrow. Amplification used 60 Vbeta primers and 13 Jbeta primers. Assay used: immunoSEQ multiplex PCR; TCRdb lists only in-frame clones, some missing. The data contain under 130,000 clones, roughly 71% of them singletons. This TCR was recovered from a man in his forties or fifties in good health and CMV-seropositive. The rearrangement uses TRBV7-3 and TRBJ2-3, with TRBD2 matching over 7 bases. The material sequenced was PBMCs. The CDR3 DNA reads as TGTGCCAGCAGCTTAACGAGAGCGGGGATCACAGATACGCAGTATTTT. Amino acid sequence: CASSLTRAGITDTQYF.